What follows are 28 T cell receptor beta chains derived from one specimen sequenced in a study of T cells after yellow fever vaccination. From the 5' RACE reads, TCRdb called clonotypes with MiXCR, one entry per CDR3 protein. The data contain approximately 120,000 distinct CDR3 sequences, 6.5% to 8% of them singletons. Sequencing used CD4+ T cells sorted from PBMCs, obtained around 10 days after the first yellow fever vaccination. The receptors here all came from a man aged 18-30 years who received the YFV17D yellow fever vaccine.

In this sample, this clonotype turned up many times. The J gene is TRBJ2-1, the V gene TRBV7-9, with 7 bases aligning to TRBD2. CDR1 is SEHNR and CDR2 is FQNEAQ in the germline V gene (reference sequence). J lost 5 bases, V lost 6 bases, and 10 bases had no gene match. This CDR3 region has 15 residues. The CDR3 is CASRLVRGGNNEQFF. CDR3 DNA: TGTGCCAGCAGGCTCGTCCGCGGGGGAAACAATGAGCAGTTCTTC.

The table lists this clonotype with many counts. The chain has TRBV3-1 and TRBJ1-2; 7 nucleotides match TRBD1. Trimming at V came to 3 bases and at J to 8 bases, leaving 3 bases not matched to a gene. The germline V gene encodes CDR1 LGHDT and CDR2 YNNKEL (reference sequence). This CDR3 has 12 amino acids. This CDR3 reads CASSQTGLGYTF. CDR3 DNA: TGTGCCAGCAGCCAGACAGGGCTGGGCTACACCTTC.

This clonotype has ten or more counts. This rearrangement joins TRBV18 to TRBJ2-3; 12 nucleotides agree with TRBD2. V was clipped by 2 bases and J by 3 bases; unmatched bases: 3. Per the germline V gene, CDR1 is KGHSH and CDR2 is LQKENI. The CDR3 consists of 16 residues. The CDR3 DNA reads TGTGCCAGCTCACCAACCGGACTAGCGGGGACAGATACGCAGTATTTT. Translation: CASSPTGLAGTDTQYF.

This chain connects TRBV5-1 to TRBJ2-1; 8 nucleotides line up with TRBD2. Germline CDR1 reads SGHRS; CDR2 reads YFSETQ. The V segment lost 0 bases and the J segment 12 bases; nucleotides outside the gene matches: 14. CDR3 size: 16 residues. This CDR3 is CASSLALAGGSTRQFF. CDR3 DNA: TGCGCCAGCAGCTTGGCCCTGGCGGGGGGCTCGACCCGGCAGTTCTTC. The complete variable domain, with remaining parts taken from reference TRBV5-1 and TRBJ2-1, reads KAGVTQTPRYLIKTRGQQVTLSCSPISGHRSVSWYQQTPGQGLQFLFEYFSETQRNKGNFPGRFSGRQFSNSRSEMNVSTLELGDSALYLCASSLALAGGSTRQFFGPGTRLTVL.

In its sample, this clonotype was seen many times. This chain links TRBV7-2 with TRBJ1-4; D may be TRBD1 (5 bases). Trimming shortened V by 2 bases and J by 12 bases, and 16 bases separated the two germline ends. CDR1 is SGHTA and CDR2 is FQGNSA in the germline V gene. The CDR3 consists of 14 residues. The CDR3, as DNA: TGTGCCAGCAGCTTACAGGCGTCGGGGCGCGAACTGTTTTTT. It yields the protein CASSLQASGRELFF. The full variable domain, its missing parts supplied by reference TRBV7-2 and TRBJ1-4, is GAGVSQSPSNKVTEKGKDVELRCDPISGHTALYWYRQSLGQGLEFLIYFQGNSAPDKSGLPSDRFSAERTGGSVSTLTIQRTQQEDSAVYLCASSLQASGRELFFGSGTQLSVL.

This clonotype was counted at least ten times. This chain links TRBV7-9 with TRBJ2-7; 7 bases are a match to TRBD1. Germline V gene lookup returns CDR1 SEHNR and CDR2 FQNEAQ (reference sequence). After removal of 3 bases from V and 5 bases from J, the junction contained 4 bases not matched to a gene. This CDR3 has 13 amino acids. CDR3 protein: CASSFTGEHEQYF. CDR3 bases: TGTGCCAGCAGCTTTACAGGGGAGCACGAGCAGTACTTC.

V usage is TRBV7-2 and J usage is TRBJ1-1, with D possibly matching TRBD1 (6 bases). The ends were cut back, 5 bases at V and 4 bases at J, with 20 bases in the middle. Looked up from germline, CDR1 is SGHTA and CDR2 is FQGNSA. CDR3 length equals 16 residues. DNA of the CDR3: TGTGCCAGCAGCCCTAGGGGGTCGGGGTACGGCACTGAAGCTTTCTTT. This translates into CASSPRGSGYGTEAFF.

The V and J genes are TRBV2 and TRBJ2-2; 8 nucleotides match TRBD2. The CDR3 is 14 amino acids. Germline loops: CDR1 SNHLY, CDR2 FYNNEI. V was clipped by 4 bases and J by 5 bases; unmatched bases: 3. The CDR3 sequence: CASSVAGTTGELFF. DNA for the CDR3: TGTGCCAGCAGTGTAGCGGGGACTACCGGGGAGCTGTTTTTT.

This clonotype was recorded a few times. The CDR3 nucleotides are TGTGCCAGCAGCTTAGCGAGCAGGGGGATTAGCACAGATACGCAGTATTTT. Its translation is CASSLASRGISTDTQYF. This chain links TRBV7-2 with TRBJ2-3, with 7 bases fitting TRBD1. From germline, CDR1 is SGHTA and CDR2 FQGNSA. V dropped 0 bases and J dropped 0; count of bases not matched to a gene: 6. CDR3 size: 17 residues.

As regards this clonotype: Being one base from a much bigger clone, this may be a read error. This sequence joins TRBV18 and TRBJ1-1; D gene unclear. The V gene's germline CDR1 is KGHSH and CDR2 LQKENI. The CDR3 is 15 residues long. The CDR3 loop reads CASSPPSLLNTEASF. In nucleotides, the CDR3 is TGTGCCAGCTCACCACCGAGCTTACTTAACACTGAAGCTTCCTTT.

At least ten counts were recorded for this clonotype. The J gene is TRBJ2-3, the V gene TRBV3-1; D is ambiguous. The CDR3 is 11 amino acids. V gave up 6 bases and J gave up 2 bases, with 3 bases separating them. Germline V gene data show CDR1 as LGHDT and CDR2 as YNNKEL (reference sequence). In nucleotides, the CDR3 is TGTGCCAGCAGAAACACAGATACGCAGTATTTT. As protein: CASRNTDTQYF.

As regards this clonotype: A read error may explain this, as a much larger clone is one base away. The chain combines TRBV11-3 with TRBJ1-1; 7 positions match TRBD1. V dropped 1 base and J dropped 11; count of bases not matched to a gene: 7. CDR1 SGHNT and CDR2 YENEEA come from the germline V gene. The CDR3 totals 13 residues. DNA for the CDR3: TGTGCCAGCAGCTTAGGGTCGGACAGGCCGGCTTTCTTT. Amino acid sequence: CASSLGSDRPAFF.

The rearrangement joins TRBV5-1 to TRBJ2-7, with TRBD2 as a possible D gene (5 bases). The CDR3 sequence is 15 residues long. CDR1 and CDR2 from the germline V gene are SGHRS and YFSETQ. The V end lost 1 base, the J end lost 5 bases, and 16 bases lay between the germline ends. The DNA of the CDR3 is TGCGCCAGCAGCTTGCGGTCCGGCGGGTCCGACGAGCAGTACGTC. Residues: CASSLRSGGSDEQYV.

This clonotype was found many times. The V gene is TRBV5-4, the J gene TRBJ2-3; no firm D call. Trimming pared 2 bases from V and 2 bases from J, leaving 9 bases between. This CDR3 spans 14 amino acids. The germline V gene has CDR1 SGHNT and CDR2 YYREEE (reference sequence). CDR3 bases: TGTGCCAGCAGCTTTCCCGAGATCACAGATACGCAGTATTTT. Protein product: CASSFPEITDTQYF.

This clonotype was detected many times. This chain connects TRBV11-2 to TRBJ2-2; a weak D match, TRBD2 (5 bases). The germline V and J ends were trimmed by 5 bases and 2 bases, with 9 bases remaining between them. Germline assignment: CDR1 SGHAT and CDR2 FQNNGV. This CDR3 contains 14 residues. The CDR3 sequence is CASSPRLNTGELFF. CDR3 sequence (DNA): TGTGCCAGCAGCCCGCGACTAAACACCGGGGAGCTGTTTTTT.

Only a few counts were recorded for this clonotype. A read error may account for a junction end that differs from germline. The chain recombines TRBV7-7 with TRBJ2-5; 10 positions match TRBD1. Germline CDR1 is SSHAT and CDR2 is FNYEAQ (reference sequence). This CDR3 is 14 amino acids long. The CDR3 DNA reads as TGTGCTAGCAGCCCGACAGGGGGCGCAGAGACCCAGTACTTC. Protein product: CASSPTGGAETQYF.

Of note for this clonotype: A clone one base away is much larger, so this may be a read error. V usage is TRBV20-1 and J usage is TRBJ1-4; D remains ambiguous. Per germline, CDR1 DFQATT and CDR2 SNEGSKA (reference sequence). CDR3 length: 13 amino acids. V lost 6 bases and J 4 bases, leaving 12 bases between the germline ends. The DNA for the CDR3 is TGCAGTGCCTCGGAAGAGTATAATGAAAAACTGTTTTTT. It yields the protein CSASEEYNEKLFF.

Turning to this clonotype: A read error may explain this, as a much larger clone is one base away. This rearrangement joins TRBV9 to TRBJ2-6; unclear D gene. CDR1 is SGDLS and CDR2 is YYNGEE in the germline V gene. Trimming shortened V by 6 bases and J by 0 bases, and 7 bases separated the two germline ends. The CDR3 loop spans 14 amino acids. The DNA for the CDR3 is TGTGCCAGCATTTCAGGCTCTGGGGCCAACGTCCTGACTTTC. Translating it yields CASISGSGANVLTF.

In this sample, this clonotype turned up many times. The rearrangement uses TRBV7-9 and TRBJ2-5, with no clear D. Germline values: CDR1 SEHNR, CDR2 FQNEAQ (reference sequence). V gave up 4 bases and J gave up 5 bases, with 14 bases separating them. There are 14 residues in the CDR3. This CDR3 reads CASSSNTLQETQYF. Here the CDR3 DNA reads TGTGCCAGCAGCTCAAATACTCTCCAGGAGACCCAGTACTTC.

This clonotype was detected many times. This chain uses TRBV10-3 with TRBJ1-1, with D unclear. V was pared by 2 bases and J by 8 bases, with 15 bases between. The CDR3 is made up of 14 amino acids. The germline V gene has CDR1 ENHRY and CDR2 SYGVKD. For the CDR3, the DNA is TGTGCCATCAGTGAGGCAGGAACCATCACGGAAGCTTTCTTT. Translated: CAISEAGTITEAFF.

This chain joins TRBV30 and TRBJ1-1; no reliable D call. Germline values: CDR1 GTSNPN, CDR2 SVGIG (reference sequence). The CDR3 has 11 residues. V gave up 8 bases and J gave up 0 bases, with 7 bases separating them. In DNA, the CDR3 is TGTGCCGCCTTCATGAACACTGAAGCTTTCTTT. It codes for CAAFMNTEAFF.

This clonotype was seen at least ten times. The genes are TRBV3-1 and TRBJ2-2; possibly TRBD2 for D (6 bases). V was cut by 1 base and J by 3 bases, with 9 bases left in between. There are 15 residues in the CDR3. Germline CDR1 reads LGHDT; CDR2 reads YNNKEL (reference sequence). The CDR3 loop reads CASSQAGVDTGELFF. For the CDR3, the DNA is TGTGCCAGCAGCCAAGCGGGGGTAGACACCGGGGAGCTGTTTTTT.

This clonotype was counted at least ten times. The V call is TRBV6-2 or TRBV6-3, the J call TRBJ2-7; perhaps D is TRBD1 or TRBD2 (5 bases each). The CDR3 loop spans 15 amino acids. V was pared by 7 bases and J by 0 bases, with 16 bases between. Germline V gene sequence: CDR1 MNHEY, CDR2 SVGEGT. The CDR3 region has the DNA TGTGCCAGCAATCGTGGGACGGCGAGCTCCTACGAGCAGTACGTC. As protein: CASNRGTASSYEQYV.

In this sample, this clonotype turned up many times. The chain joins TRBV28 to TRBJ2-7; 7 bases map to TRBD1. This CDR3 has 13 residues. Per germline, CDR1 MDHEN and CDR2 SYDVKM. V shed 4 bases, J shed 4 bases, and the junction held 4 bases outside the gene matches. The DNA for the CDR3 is TGTGCCAGCAGTTCCGGACAGGAGTACGAGCAGTACGTC. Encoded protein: CASSSGQEYEQYV.

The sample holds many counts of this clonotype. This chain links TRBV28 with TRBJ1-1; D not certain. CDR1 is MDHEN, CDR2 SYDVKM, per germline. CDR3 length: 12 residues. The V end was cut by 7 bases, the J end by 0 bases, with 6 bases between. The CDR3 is CASITVNTEAFF. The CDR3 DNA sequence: TGTGCCAGCATTACGGTGAACACTGAAGCTTTCTTT.

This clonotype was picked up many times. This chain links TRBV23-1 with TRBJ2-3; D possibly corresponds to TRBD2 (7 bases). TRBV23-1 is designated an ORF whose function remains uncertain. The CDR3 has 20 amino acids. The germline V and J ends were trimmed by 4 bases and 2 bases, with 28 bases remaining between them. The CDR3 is CASSPPLQDRRGPYTDTQYF. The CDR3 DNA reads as TGCGCCAGCAGTCCCCCACTACAGGACCGGCGGGGGCCTTACACAGATACGCAGTATTTT.

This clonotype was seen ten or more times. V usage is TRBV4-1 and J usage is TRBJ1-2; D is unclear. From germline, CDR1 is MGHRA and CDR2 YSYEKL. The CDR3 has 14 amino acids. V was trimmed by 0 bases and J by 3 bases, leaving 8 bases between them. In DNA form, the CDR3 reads TGCGCCAGCAGCCAAGAGAGCGTGGACTATGGCTACACCTTC. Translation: CASSQESVDYGYTF.

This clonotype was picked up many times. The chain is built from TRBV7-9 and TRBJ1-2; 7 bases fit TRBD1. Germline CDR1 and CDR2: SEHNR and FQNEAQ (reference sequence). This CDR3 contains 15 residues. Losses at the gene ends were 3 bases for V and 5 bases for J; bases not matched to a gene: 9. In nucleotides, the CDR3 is TGTGCCAGCAGCTTGGGTGACAGGGAGGCGTATGGCTACACCTTC. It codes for CASSLGDREAYGYTF.